This T cell receptor (beta chain) was observed in a study of T cell responses to AZD1222 COVID-19 vaccine. Whole-study results and caveats: Clonal diversity was possibly underestimated; the donors were predominantly white British and more often female. Researchers report vaccine-associated CD4 TCRs spanning spike, with dominance at 160-218 and 743-854.

This CDR3 is 17 amino acids long. V dropped 2 bases and J dropped 7; count of bases not matched to a gene: 9. Germline CDR1 is MGHRA and CDR2 is YSYEKL. The assay was immunoSEQ multiplex PCR, and TCRdb's table has in-frame clones only and misses some. The table records about 120,000 clones, over 75% of them present only once. A word on this clone: What it binds is unknown.

The receptor was derived from an adult in good health. This specimen was peripheral blood, taken on day 0 of MenACWY control vaccination. The gene calls are TRBV4-1 and TRBJ2-2, with TRBD2 matching over 11 bases. The CDR3 here is CASSQLPGLAVFGELFF. In DNA form, the CDR3 reads TGCGCCAGCAGCCAATTACCGGGACTAGCGGTTTTCGGGGAGCTGTTTTTT.